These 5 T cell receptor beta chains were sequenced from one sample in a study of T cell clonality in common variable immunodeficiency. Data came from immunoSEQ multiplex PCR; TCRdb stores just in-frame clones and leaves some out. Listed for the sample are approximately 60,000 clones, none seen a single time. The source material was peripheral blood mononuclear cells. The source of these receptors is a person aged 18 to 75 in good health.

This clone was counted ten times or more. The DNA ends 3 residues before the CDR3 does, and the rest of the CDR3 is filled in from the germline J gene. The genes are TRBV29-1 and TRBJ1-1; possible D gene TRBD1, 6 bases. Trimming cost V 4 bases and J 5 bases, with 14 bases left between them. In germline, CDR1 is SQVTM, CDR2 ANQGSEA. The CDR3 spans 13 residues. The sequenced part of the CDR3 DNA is TGCAGCGTTGGGGAGGGGGAAAGGACTGAA. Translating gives CSVGEGERTE. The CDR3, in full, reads CSVGEGERTEAFF.

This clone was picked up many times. The CDR3 spells CSVKIGVVEAFF. The sequenced part of the CDR3 DNA is TGCAGCGTAAAGATCGGGGTAGTGGAA. The chain carries TRBV29-1 and TRBJ1-1; D unresolved. The CDR3 goes on 3 residues after the read ends, and that part is filled in from the germline J gene. The length of the CDR3 is 12 residues. Germline values: CDR1 SQVTM, CDR2 ANQGSEA.

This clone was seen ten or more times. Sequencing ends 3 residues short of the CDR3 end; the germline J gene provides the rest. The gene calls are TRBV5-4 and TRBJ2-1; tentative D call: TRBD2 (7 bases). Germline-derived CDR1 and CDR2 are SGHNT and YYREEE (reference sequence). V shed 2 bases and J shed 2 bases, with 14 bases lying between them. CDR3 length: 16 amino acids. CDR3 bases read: TGTGCCAGCAGCTTAGGGGGGGGAAGGGCCTACAATGAG. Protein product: CASSLGGGRAYNE. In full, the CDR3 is CASSLGGGRAYNEQFF.

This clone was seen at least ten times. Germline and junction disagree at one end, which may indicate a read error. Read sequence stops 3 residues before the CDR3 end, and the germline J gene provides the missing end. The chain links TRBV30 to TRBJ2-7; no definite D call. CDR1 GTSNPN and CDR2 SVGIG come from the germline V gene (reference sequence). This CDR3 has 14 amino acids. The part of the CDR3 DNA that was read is TGTGCCTGGAGTGTAACCCACACCTCCAACGAG. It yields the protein CAWSVTHTSNE. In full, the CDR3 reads CAWSVTHTSNEQYF.

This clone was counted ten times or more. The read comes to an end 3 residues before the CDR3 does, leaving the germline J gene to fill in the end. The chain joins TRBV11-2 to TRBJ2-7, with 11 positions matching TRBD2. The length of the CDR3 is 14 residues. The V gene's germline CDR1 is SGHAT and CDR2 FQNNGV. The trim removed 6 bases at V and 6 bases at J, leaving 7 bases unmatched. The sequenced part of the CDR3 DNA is TGTGCCAGCAGGACCGGACTAGCGGGTCTCGAG. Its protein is CASRTGLAGLE. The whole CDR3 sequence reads CASRTGLAGLEQYF.